Below, 30 T cell receptor beta chains from the same sample are listed, as sequenced in a study of blood T cell repertoires in COVID-19. The assay was immunoSEQ multiplex PCR, and TCRdb's table has in-frame clones only and misses some. Of over 120,000 clones listed, roughly 80% are singletons. Sequencing input: peripheral blood. These receptors all stem from a human donor in a cohort sampled during active COVID-19.

The rearrangement joins TRBV3-1 (or the pseudogene TRBV3-2) to TRBJ1-1; 7 bases map to TRBD1. Germline CDR1 and CDR2: LGHDT and YNNKEL (reference sequence). The V segment lost 8 bases and the J segment 2 bases; nucleotides outside the gene matches: 8. The CDR3 length is 14 residues. The CDR3 DNA reads TGTGCCAGCTCCTGGGACAGACGAAACACTGAAGCTTTCTTT. Translation: CASSWDRRNTEAFF.

The chain is built from TRBV7-3 and TRBJ2-2, with D perhaps matching TRBD2 (5 bases). Trimming cost V 5 bases and J 5 bases, with 12 bases left between them. The germline V gene has CDR1 SGHTA and CDR2 FQGTGA. CDR3 length: 14 amino acids. The DNA of the CDR3 is TGTGCCAGCAGCCGACTTCCGGGAACCGGGGAGCTGTTTTTT. Translation: CASSRLPGTGELFF. Full variable domain (outside the CDR3, taken from reference TRBV7-3 and TRBJ2-2): GAGVSQTPSNKVTEKGKYVELRCDPISGHTALYWYRQSLGQGPEFLIYFQGTGAADDSGLPNDRFFAVRPEGSVSTLKIQRTERGDSAVYLCASSRLPGTGELFFGEGSRLTVL.

The V and J genes are TRBV10-3 and TRBJ2-1, with 11 bases that match TRBD2. V gave up 6 bases and J gave up 8 bases; unmatched junction bases: 6. Germline CDR1 ENHRY, CDR2 SYGVKD. There are 14 residues in the CDR3. The CDR3 loop is CAIRVAGGGDEQFF. The CDR3 DNA reads as TGTGCCATCAGGGTAGCGGGAGGGGGGGATGAGCAGTTCTTC.

The chain recombines TRBV2 with TRBJ1-3; D unclear. This CDR3 region has 12 residues. Germline CDR1 reads SNHLY; CDR2 reads FYNNEI. V lost 11 bases and J lost 0, with 8 bases in between. The CDR3 nucleotides read TGTGCCGACCGGGGCTCTGGAAACACCATATATTTT. Its protein is CADRGSGNTIYF.

This chain uses TRBV19 with TRBJ2-3, with D unclear. There are 12 residues in the CDR3. V was clipped by 5 bases and J by 9 bases, with 12 bases between them. Germline-derived CDR1 and CDR2 are LNHDA and SQIVND (reference sequence). The DNA of the CDR3 is TGTGCCAGTAGTCCCTCTAGAGACACGCAGTATTTT. Protein: CASSPSRDTQYF. Full variable domain (remainder filled in from reference TRBV19 and TRBJ2-3): DGGITQSPKYLFRKEGQNVTLSCEQNLNHDAMYWYRQDPGQGLRLIYYSQIVNDFQKGDIAEGYSVSREKKESFPLTVTSAQKNPTAFYLCASSPSRDTQYFGPGTRLTVL.

The chain employs TRBV6-1 and TRBJ2-5; TRBD2 agrees at 10 bases. Trimming cost V 2 bases and J 5 bases; bases outside gene matches: 5. The CDR3 contains 15 residues. Germline V gene lookup returns CDR1 MNHNS and CDR2 SASEGT. The CDR3 nucleotides are TGTGCCAGCAGTGAACTAGCGGGGGTTGGGGAGACCCAGTACTTC. The encoded protein is CASSELAGVGETQYF.

The chain links TRBV7-5 to TRBJ2-3; the table assigns TRBD2, which was not confirmed against the DNA. TRBV7-5 is a listed pseudogene. The CDR3 has 17 amino acids. In DNA, the CDR3 is TGTGCCAGAAGCTCGACACCCCGGACTAGCGGCACAGATACGCAGTATTTT. Residues: CARSSTPRTSGTDTQYF.

The chain uses TRBV6-5 and TRBJ1-1; D is perhaps TRBD1 (6 bases). CDR1 MNHEY and CDR2 SVGAGI come from the germline V gene. The V and J ends lost 11 bases and 3 bases respectively, with 19 bases between them. This CDR3 is 14 amino acids long. Here the CDR3 DNA reads TGTGCCGGCCTAGCGGGGGGGCTGGACACTGAAGCTTTCTTT. This gives the protein CAGLAGGLDTEAFF.

This rearrangement joins TRBV30 to TRBJ1-6, with TRBD1 matching 7 bases. CDR1 and CDR2 from the germline V gene are GTSNPN and SVGIG (reference sequence). Unmatched junction bases numbered 8, after V lost 5 bases and J lost 10 bases. This CDR3 has 13 amino acids. In DNA, the CDR3 is TGTGCCTGGGTTACAGACAGGGACTCACCCCTCCACTTT. Protein: CAWVTDRDSPLHF.

The gene calls are TRBV19 and TRBJ2-3; D is ambiguous. Per germline, CDR1 LNHDA and CDR2 SQIVND (reference sequence). The V and J ends lost 7 bases and 0 bases respectively, with 14 bases between them. CDR3 length: 15 residues. The DNA of the CDR3 is TGTGCCAGTACTCTCACATATTCTAGCACAGATACGCAGTATTTT. It is translated as CASTLTYSSTDTQYF.

V gene TRBV18 combines with J gene TRBJ2-3, with 9 positions matching TRBD1. V dropped 4 bases and J dropped 6; count of bases not matched to a gene: 5. The germline V gene has CDR1 KGHSH and CDR2 LQKENI. CDR3 length: 14 amino acids. CDR3 nucleotide sequence: TGTGCCAGCTCACGGGGGACAGGGTCGGATACGCAGTATTTT. Protein sequence: CASSRGTGSDTQYF.

The rearrangement uses TRBV3-1 (or the pseudogene TRBV3-2) and TRBJ1-1, with 8 bases fitting TRBD1. CDR3 length equals 15 residues. J was trimmed by 0 bases and V by 4 bases; bases with no gene match: 4. Germline V gene sequence: CDR1 LGHDT, CDR2 YNNKEL (reference sequence). The CDR3 DNA reads TGTGCCAGCAGCCCGACAGGGGAACTGAACACTGAAGCTTTCTTT. Protein: CASSPTGELNTEAFF.

The chain combines TRBV6-2 or TRBV6-3 with TRBJ2-7, with 7 positions matching TRBD2. The CDR3 is made up of 14 amino acids. Germline V lookup: CDR1 MNHEY, CDR2 SVGEGT. Trimming at V came to 5 bases and at J to 0 bases, leaving 4 bases not matched to a gene. The CDR3 loop is CASSLAASSYEQYV. CDR3 in DNA: TGTGCCAGCAGTCTAGCGGCCAGCTCCTACGAGCAGTACGTC.

The chain uses TRBV7-2 and TRBJ2-5; the match to TRBD2 covers 14 bases. The CDR3 sequence is 16 residues long. Germline V gene sequence: CDR1 SGHTA, CDR2 FQGNSA. V was clipped by 5 bases and J by 2 bases; unmatched bases: 4. The CDR3 DNA reads as TGTGCCAGCAGCCCGCGACTAGCGGGGGGGCAAGAGACCCAGTACTTC. It specifies CASSPRLAGGQETQYF.

This chain connects TRBV6-2 or TRBV6-3 to TRBJ2-3; 10 positions agree with TRBD1. V was pared by 5 bases and J by 4 bases, with 3 bases of the junction left unmatched. Looked up from germline, CDR1 is MNHEY and CDR2 is SVGEGT. This CDR3 spans 14 amino acids. CDR3: CASSRDRGADTQYF. In DNA form, the CDR3 reads TGTGCCAGCAGTCGGGACAGGGGCGCAGATACGCAGTATTTT.

This chain links TRBV12-3 or TRBV12-4 with TRBJ1-1; D is possibly TRBD1 (5 bases). The CDR3 has 12 residues. Trimming removed 2 bases from V and 6 bases from J, with 7 bases in between. The CDR3 DNA is TGTGCCAGCAGTTTACAGGGCCCTGAAGCTTTCTTT. Protein sequence: CASSLQGPEAFF.

The rearrangement joins TRBV5-4 to TRBJ1-6; 8 bases align to TRBD1. Trimming at V came to 5 bases and at J to 6 bases, leaving 4 bases not matched to a gene. Germline lookup yields CDR1 SGHNT and CDR2 YYREEE (reference sequence). The CDR3 sequence is 14 residues long. The CDR3 protein is CASSRDRTNSPLHF. The CDR3 bases are TGTGCCAGCAGTCGGGACAGGACTAATTCACCCCTCCACTTT.

This chain links TRBV5-6 with TRBJ1-2, with 11 bases aligning to TRBD1. The V and J ends lost 4 bases and 5 bases, in that order; junction bases with no gene match: 10. CDR1 is SGHDT, CDR2 YYEEEE, per germline. This CDR3 spans 16 amino acids. CDR3 loop: CASSPRGTGGRYGYTF. The CDR3 DNA sequence: TGTGCCAGCAGCCCTAGGGGGACAGGGGGACGATATGGCTACACCTTC. The full variable domain, its missing parts supplied by reference TRBV5-6 and TRBJ1-2, is DAGVTQSPTHLIKTRGQQVTLRCSPKSGHDTVSWYQQALGQGPQFIFQYYEEEERQRGNFPDRFSGHQFPNYSSELNVNALLLGDSALYLCASSPRGTGGRYGYTFGSGTRLTVV.

J is TRBJ2-7 and V is TRBV7-9; D uncertain. The germline CDR1 and CDR2 sequences are SEHNR and FQNEAQ (reference sequence). V lost 5 bases to trimming and J lost 0 bases, with 11 bases between them. The length of the CDR3 is 14 residues. The CDR3 nucleotides are TGTGCCAGCAGCCGTGGTGCGAGCTCCTACGAGCAGTACGTC. Its translation is CASSRGASSYEQYV.

This clone was seen more than once but under ten times. This chain links TRBV10-3 with TRBJ2-1; perhaps TRBD2 as D (6 bases). V dropped 10 bases and J dropped 8 bases, with 18 bases sitting between them. This CDR3 has 13 amino acids. Looked up from germline, CDR1 is ENHRY and CDR2 is SYGVKD. The CDR3, as DNA: TGTGCCACCGGCGGGGCAGGGAACGATGAGCAGTTCTTC. Amino acids: CATGGAGNDEQFF.

The V and J genes are TRBV2 and TRBJ1-5; TRBD1 might be the D (5 bases). The CDR3 extends over 14 amino acids. Trimming removed 6 bases from V and 0 bases from J, with 9 bases in between. The germline V gene encodes CDR1 SNHLY and CDR2 FYNNEI. The chain's CDR3 is CASRGRGSNQPQHF. DNA of the CDR3: TGTGCCAGCAGGGGAAGGGGTAGCAATCAGCCCCAGCATTTT.

This clone was seen just once. The rearrangement uses TRBV15 and TRBJ1-5; 7 bases align to TRBD1. This CDR3 has 14 residues. J lost 11 bases, V lost 3 bases, and 10 bases had no gene match. The germline CDR1 and CDR2 sequences are LNHNV and YYDKDF (reference sequence). As DNA, the CDR3 is TGTGCCACCAGCAGGGACAGGAGAAGGGTGGCCCAGCATTTT. Translated, it gives CATSRDRRRVAQHF.

Turning to this clone: One end of the junction is discordant with germline, which a read error may explain. This chain connects TRBV3-1 (or the pseudogene TRBV3-2) to TRBJ2-1, with unresolved D. This CDR3 has 11 amino acids. In germline, CDR1 is LGHDT, CDR2 YNNKEL (reference sequence). CDR3 sequence (DNA): TGTGCCAGCAGCCAAGGAACAGAGCCGTTCTTC. Translated, it gives CASSQGTEPFF.

The chain links TRBV27 to TRBJ2-1, with 8 bases fitting TRBD1. The CDR3 totals 15 residues. The V gene's germline CDR1 is MNHEY and CDR2 SMNVEV (reference sequence). Trimming cost V 6 bases and J 3 bases; bases outside gene matches: 7. DNA for the CDR3: TGTGCCAGCAGGGGCACAGGGGGAAGCTACAATGAGCAGTTCTTC. Amino acids: CASRGTGGSYNEQFF.

The gene calls are TRBV7-6 and TRBJ2-6, with D perhaps matching TRBD1 (6 bases). V lost 1 base to trimming and J lost 0 bases, with 13 bases between them. The germline V gene encodes CDR1 SGHVS and CDR2 FNYEAQ. CDR3 length equals 18 residues. The CDR3 bases are TGTGCCAGCAGCTTAGGGGCCAGGGGCCGCTCTGGGGCCAACGTCCTGACTTTC. It yields the protein CASSLGARGRSGANVLTF.

The V call is TRBV28, the J call TRBJ2-1; TRBD2 agrees at 11 bases. The V gene's germline CDR1 is MDHEN and CDR2 SYDVKM. V trimming: 5 bases; J trimming: 9 bases; junction bases outside the gene matches: 12. The CDR3 loop spans 16 amino acids. DNA of the CDR3: TGTGCCAGCAGTCCCCCCGGGGGTAGCGGGGGGGCTGAGCAGTTCTTC. Translation gives CASSPPGGSGGAEQFF.

The rearrangement joins TRBV6-5 to TRBJ2-7, with TRBD1 as a possible D gene (6 bases). The V end lost 6 bases, the J end lost 1 base, and 13 bases lay between the germline ends. The CDR3 spans 14 residues. Germline values: CDR1 MNHEY, CDR2 SVGAGI. DNA of the CDR3: TGTGCCAGCAGGGACGAGGGGGAGTCCTACGAGCAGTACTTC. The encoded protein is CASRDEGESYEQYF.

The chain combines TRBV12-3 or TRBV12-4 with TRBJ2-1; tentative D call: TRBD2 (5 bases). Trimming shortened V by 8 bases and J by 6 bases, and 11 bases separated the two germline ends. CDR3 size: 12 residues. Here the CDR3 reads CASGGLSNEQFF. In DNA, the CDR3 is TGTGCCAGCGGCGGGCTTTCCAATGAGCAGTTCTTC.

The chain is built from TRBV9 and TRBJ1-1; D is unresolved. The V end lost 3 bases, the J end lost 1 base, and 10 bases lay between the germline ends. The CDR3 totals 14 residues. The V gene's germline CDR1 is SGDLS and CDR2 YYNGEE. The CDR3 nucleotides read TGTGCCAGCAGCGATTACAGCTCGAACACTGAAGCTTTCTTT. Protein: CASSDYSSNTEAFF.

CDR3 DNA: TGTGCCAGCAGCCAAGATCCCGGGACTCGTCACAATGAGCAGTTCTTC. It translates to CASSQDPGTRHNEQFF. V usage is TRBV4-2 and J usage is TRBJ2-1; a weak D match, TRBD2 (6 bases). The V gene lost 0 bases and the J gene lost 5 bases, with 14 bases spanning the gap. The CDR3 runs to 16 residues. Germline lookup yields CDR1 LGHNA and CDR2 YNFKEQ.